The source of this T cell receptor (beta chain) is a study of T cells in Graves' hyperthyroidism and ophthalmopathy. Researchers amplified the TCR beta CDR3 regions from RNA transcripts. The TCR CDR3 was amplified in a first-round RT-PCR using the HTBI primer set. TCRdb used MiXCR to reprocess the multiplex PCR reads, holding one entry per CDR3 protein. The table records hundreds of thousands of distinct CDR3 sequences, 15% to 20% of them present only once. Investigators excluded patients with uncontrolled infection, other autoimmune disease, pregnancy or lactation. The CDR3 is 14 residues long. Germline CDR1 reads SNHLY; CDR2 reads FYNNEI. J was trimmed by 4 bases and V by 7 bases; bases with no gene match: 9.

The chain has TRBV2 and TRBJ1-2; TRBD1 matches at 7 bases. The clonotype originates from a man aged 35-49 years with Graves' ophthalmopathy. Sequencing input: blood. The CDR3 reads CASIQDRQIYGYTF. Written as DNA, the CDR3 is TGTGCCAGCATCCAGGACAGGCAAATCTATGGCTACACCTTC. Together with reference TRBV2 and TRBJ1-2, the CDR3 gives the full variable domain: EPEVTQTPSHQVTQMGQEVILRCVPISNHLYFYWYRQILGQKVEFLVSFYNNEISEKSEIFDDQFSVERPDGSNFTLKIRSTKLEDSAMYFCASIQDRQIYGYTFGSGTRLTVV.